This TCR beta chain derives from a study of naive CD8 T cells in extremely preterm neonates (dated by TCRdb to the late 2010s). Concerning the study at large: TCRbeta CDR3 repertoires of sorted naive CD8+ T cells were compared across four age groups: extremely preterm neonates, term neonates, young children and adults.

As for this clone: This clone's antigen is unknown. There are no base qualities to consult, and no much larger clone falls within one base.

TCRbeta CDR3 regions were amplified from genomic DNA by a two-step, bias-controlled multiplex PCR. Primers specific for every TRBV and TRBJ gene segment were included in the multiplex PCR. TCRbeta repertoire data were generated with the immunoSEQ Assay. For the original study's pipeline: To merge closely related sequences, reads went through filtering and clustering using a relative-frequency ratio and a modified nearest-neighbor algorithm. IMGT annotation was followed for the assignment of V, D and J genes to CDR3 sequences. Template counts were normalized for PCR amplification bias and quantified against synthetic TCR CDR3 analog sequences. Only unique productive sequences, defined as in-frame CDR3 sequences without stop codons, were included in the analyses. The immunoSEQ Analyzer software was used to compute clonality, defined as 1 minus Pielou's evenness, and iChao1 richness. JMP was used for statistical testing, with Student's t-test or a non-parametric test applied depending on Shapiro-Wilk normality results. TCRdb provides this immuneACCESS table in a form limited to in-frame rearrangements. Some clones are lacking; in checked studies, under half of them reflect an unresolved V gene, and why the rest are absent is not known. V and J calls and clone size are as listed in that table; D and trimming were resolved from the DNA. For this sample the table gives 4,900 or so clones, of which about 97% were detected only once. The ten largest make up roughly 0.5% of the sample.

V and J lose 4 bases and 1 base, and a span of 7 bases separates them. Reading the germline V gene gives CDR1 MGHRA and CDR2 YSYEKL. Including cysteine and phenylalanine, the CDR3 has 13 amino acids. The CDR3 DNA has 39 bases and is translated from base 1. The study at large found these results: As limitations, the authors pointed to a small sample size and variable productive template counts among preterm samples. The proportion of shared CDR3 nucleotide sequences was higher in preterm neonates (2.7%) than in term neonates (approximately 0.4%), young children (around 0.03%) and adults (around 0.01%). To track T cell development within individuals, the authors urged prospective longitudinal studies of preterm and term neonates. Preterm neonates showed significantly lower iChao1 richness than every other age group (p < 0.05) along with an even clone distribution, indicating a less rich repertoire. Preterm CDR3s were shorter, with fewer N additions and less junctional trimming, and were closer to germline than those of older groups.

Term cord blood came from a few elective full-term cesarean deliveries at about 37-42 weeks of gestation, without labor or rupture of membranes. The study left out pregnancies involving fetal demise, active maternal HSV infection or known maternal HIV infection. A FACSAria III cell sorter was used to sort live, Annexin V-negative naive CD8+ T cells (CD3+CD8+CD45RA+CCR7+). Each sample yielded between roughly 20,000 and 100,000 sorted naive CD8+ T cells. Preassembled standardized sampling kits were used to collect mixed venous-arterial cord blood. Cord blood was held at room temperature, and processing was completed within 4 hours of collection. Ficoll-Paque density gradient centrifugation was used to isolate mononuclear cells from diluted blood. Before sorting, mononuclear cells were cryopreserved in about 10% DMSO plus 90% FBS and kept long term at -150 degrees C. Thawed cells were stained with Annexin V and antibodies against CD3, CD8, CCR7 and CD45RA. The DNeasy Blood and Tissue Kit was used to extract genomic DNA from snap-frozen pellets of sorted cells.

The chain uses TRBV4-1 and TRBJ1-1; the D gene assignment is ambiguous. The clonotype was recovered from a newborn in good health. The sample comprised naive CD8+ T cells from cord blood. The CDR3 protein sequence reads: CASSPPGNTEAFF. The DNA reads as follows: TGCGCCAGCAGCCCACCCGGGAACACTGAAGCTTTCTTT.